The source of this T cell receptor (beta chain) is a study of shared T cell receptors in the human thymus. This CDR3 contains 17 residues. V lost 0 bases and J lost 1; bases outside the gene matches: 5. From germline, CDR1 is GTSNPN and CDR2 SVGIG (reference sequence). Measured with immunoSEQ multiplex PCR; TCRdb has only the in-frame clones, and not every one. The sample comprises hundreds of thousands of clones, approximately 90% of which are singletons, and approximately 0.011% rests with the top ten. The same sample was also used in a study of human thymus T cells. This second study notes: During corrective heart surgery, resections were taken, and the thymus tissue came from them. Both thymic and peripheral blood repertoires showed apparently biased V and J usage. Related research described thymic repertoires that were highly overlapping among unrelated individuals.

Material for sequencing was thymocytes. The rearrangement uses TRBV30 and TRBJ2-2; 10 bases map to TRBD1. This clonotype originated in a boy younger than two with a congenital heart defect. The CDR3 spells CAWSVGRDRGNTGELFF. CDR3 nucleotides: TGTGCCTGGAGTGTAGGGCGGGACAGGGGGAACACCGGGGAGCTGTTTTTT.